The 2 T cell receptor beta chains given below trace back to one sample, sequenced in a study of Graves' ophthalmopathy and Graves' hyperthyroidism. RNA transcripts provided the template for amplifying TCR beta CDR3 regions. HTBI primers were employed in first-round RT-PCR, then a second-round multiplex PCR followed. TCRdb reanalysed the multiplex PCR reads using MiXCR and keeps one entry per CDR3 protein. The sample yields fewer than 400,000 distinct CDR3 sequences, around 17% seen once. The sample taken for sequencing was peripheral blood. The receptor source for this set is a woman under 30 with Graves' ophthalmopathy.

This clonotype was observed at least ten times. The CDR3 is CASSYSGGGGGTGELFF. CDR3 in DNA: TGTGCCAGCAGTTACTCGGGGGGGGGAGGCGGCACCGGGGAGCTGTTTTTT. The genes are TRBV6-5 and TRBJ2-2, with TRBD2 matching 7 bases. In germline, CDR1 is MNHEY, CDR2 SVGAGI. V was pared by 0 bases and J by 4 bases, with 8 bases of the junction left unmatched. The CDR3 has 17 amino acids.

In this sample, this clonotype turned up many times. The chain is built from TRBV20-1 and TRBJ1-1, with D possibly being TRBD1 (5 bases). Germline CDR1 DFQATT, CDR2 SNEGSKA (reference sequence). The V gene lost 4 bases and the J gene lost 6 bases, with 15 bases spanning the gap. The CDR3 runs 13 residues. CDR3 amino acids: CSAIGEGFPEAFF. The CDR3 nucleotides are TGCAGTGCTATTGGGGAGGGGTTCCCTGAAGCTTTCTTT.